This TCR beta chain was documented in a study of early T cells in non-severe SARS-CoV-2 infection. In its sample, this clonotype was seen many times. The antigen is undetermined. Attachment of unique molecular identifiers to individual cDNA molecules was performed. TCRdb recomputed calls from the 5' RACE reads with MiXCR, one row per CDR3 protein. The repertoire holds approximately 27,000 distinct CDR3 sequences, with 4.5% to 5.5% as singletons. The study's findings and limits: Comparison of clonotypes with VDJdb favored anti-spike CD8 responses while missing private and CD4 specificities.

Germline CDR1 reads WSHSY; CDR2 reads SAAADI. The CDR3 consists of 11 residues. V was clipped by 5 bases and J by 8 bases, with 6 bases between them. The TCR comes from an adult who was a healthcare worker with PCR-confirmed SARS-CoV-2 infection or an uninfected control (not recorded which). The gene calls are TRBV10-2 and TRBJ2-2; D uncertain. Sequencing was performed on whole blood. CDR3 bases: TGCGCCAGCAGTAAGGGAGGGGAGCTGTTTTTT. It specifies CASSKGGELFF.